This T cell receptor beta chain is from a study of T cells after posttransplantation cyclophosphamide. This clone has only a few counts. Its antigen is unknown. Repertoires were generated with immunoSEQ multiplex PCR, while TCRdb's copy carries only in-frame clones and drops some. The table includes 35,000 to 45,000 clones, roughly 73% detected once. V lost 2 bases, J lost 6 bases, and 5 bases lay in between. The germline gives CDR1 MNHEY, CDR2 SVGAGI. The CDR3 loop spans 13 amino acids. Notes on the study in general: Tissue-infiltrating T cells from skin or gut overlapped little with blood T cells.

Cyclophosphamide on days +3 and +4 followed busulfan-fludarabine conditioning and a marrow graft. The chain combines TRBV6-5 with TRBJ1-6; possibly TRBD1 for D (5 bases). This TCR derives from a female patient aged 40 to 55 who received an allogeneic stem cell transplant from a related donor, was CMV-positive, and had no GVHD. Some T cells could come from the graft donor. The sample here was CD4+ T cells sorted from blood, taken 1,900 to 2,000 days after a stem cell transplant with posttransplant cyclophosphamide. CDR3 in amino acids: CASSYDSNSPLHF. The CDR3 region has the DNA TGTGCCAGCAGTTACGACAGTAATTCACCCCTCCACTTT.